This T cell receptor beta chain was identified in a study of CD8+ T cells in alopecia areata. Study results and caveats: Mice gave a clearer picture of TCR sharing than patients did, possibly for HLA-related reasons. Higher clonality and more expanded CD8+ clones appeared in lesional than normal scalp. Scalp sequencing captures resident alphabeta T cells of normal skin too.

As for this clone: Its antigen is unidentified.

PBMCs provided sorted CD4+ and CD8+ T cells. Following RNA extraction, reverse transcription yielded cDNA that acted as the sequencing template. Clones were sequenced by immunoSEQ multiplex PCR, and TCRdb holds only the in-frame ones, with some missing. The sample lists approximately 98,000 clones, 45% to 70% occurring once. The CDR3 length is 14 residues. Trimming cost V 3 bases and J 3 bases, with 9 bases left between them. Germline values: CDR1 SGDLS, CDR2 YYNGEE. This receptor was obtained from a human donor in good health. Sequencing input: CD8+ T cells sorted from blood. V usage is TRBV9 and J usage is TRBJ2-2; weak D call: TRBD1 (5 bases). CDR3 residues: CASSAGHYTGELFF. In DNA form, the CDR3 reads TGTGCCAGCAGCGCAGGACACTACACCGGGGAGCTGTTTTTT.